This T cell receptor (beta chain) appears in the sequencing data of a study of shared clonotypes between healthy human individuals. Overall study results and limits: Roughly 5% of naive CD4 clonotypes were common to a few donors.

This clone was detected only once. The antigen remains unidentified. V trimming: 4 bases; J trimming: 6 bases; junction bases outside the gene matches: 12. The CDR3 extends over 17 amino acids. Germline V gene sequence: CDR1 SGHTA, CDR2 FQGNSA. Measured with immunoSEQ multiplex PCR; TCRdb has only the in-frame clones, and not every one. The sample includes 800,000 to 1,200,000 clones, 70% to 80% of them seen just once. Sequences were obtained from memory CD4+ T cells from PBMCs. Sample subset: CD45RA-negative fraction. This TCR came from a young man in good health. Some clones in this sample may be carry-over from other donors' samples. V gene TRBV7-2 combines with J gene TRBJ2-3; 11 bases match TRBD2. The CDR3 reads CASSSDSGRAYADTQYF. As DNA, the CDR3 is TGTGCCAGCAGCTCAGATAGCGGGAGGGCCTATGCGGATACGCAGTATTTT.